This T cell receptor beta chain is drawn from a study of metastatic and nonmetastatic thyroid tumors. For the study at large: Repertoire comparison spanned blood and tumor or nodule tissue of malignant and benign thyroid patients.

Notes on the study in general: It was reported that TCR beta diversity was significantly higher in malignant thyroid tumors than benign nodules, in blood and tumor.

Each patient came to thyroid surgery without any prior treatment (of any kind). Original handling: The study's classifier, a distant-metastasis tool for papillary thyroid cancer, was built using CDR3 differences across clinicopathological groups. With MiXCR, TCRdb called clones anew from the PCR reads. TCRdb, not the original authors, processed these V and J calls. The data contain roughly 38,000 clones, roughly a fifth of them singletons. Trimming took 6 bases from V and 2 from J, leaving 12 bases between them. Germline V CDR1 and CDR2: SEHNR, FQNEAQ (reference sequence). The CDR3 is 14 amino acids. This clone was detected ten times or more. Its target is unknown.

The sample was blood. The clonotype comes from a female donor with papillary thyroid cancer or a benign thyroid nodule (not recorded which). Some clones in this sample may be carry-over from other donors' samples. This chain links TRBV7-9 with TRBJ2-3; D assignment may be TRBD1 or TRBD2 (6 bases each). The CDR3, as DNA: TGTGCCAGCAGGGTGGGGGGCAACACAGATACGCAGTATTTT. The encoded protein is CASRVGGNTDTQYF.